This TCR beta chain emerged from a study of T cell repertoires in cytomegalovirus infection. Study-wide context: CMV epitopes in the study were HLA-C-restricted (recently identified) and HLA-B-restricted (well studied). Shared public TCR beta signatures pointed to both CMV infection and a matching HLA type.

J lost 9 bases, V lost 5 bases, and 5 bases had no gene match. This CDR3 region has 15 residues. About this clonotype: Antigen specificity is unknown.

TCRdb reprocessed the reads via MiXCR and lists one record per CDR3 protein. The table includes more than 250,000 distinct CDR3 sequences, 25% detected once. The sample here was cultured PBMCs, taken from culture after CMV antigen stimulation. This receptor was obtained from a human donor in good health (CMV status not recorded). Some clones in this sample may be carry-over from other donors' samples. The rearrangement uses TRBV12-3 or TRBV12-4 and TRBJ2-2; 14 bases are a match to TRBD2. The DNA for the CDR3 is TGTGCCAGCAGTCTGGGGACTAGCGGGAGACGGGAGCTGTTTTTT. Residues: CASSLGTSGRRELFF.